This paragraph reports one T cell receptor (beta chain). Its antigen is still unknown. This entry belongs to a study of cytomegalovirus exposure and HLA in healthy donors. This CDR3 region has 15 residues. The germline CDR1 and CDR2 sequences are MNHEY and SVGAGI. V lost 10 bases and J lost 10; bases outside the gene matches: 18. Separate from the approximately 700-subject first cohort was the roughly 120-subject validation cohort, to which the donors belonged. Study-wide findings and caveats: The dataset shows that most TCR sequences were rare, while some public TCRs occurred in many donors. The study flagged some 170 TCR beta chains as cytomegalovirus-associated. The classifier was said to identify cytomegalovirus status with high specificity and sensitivity.

Profiled with immunoSEQ multiplex PCR; TCRdb holds only in-frame clones, not every one. The table has 50,000 or so clones, about 94% seen once. The sequence was obtained from a man between 18 and 35 years old in good health and CMV-seronegative. The sequenced material came from PBMCs. The chain is built from TRBV6-5 and TRBJ2-1; 8 nucleotides line up with TRBD2. CDR3 bases: TGTGCCACCAACGGGCCTAGCGGGCAAATAGGGGAGCAGTTCTTC. Its protein product is CATNGPSGQIGEQFF.